A single sample gave rise to the 21 T cell receptor beta chains below, sequenced in a study of blood T cell repertoires in COVID-19. The data were produced by immunoSEQ multiplex PCR, yet TCRdb's version contains in-frame clones alone and is incomplete. The repertoire holds over 75,000 clones, with 82% as singletons. The sample taken for sequencing was peripheral blood. These TCRs come from a woman of 80 years or more with acute or convalescent COVID-19.

The J gene is TRBJ1-2, the V gene TRBV19; 9 bases match TRBD1. Germline CDR1 and CDR2: LNHDA and SQIVND (reference sequence). V shed 8 bases, J shed 6 bases, and the junction held 4 bases outside the gene matches. This CDR3 spans 12 amino acids. CDR3 amino acids: CASGRTGDGYTF. CDR3 in DNA: TGTGCCAGTGGACGGACAGGGGATGGCTACACCTTC.

The rearrangement joins TRBV5-1 to TRBJ2-1, with D possibly matching TRBD1 (5 bases). V was clipped by 4 bases and J by 5 bases, with 13 bases between them. The length of the CDR3 is 14 residues. Germline CDR1 is SGHRS and CDR2 is YFSETQ. The CDR3 DNA reads as TGCGCCAGCAGCCCCCGTGTGACAGACAATGAGCAGTTCTTC. This encodes CASSPRVTDNEQFF.

Only one count was recorded for this clone. V gene TRBV19 combines with J gene TRBJ1-3, with 8 bases that match TRBD1. Losses at the gene ends were 7 bases for V and 2 bases for J; bases not matched to a gene: 7. The germline CDR1 and CDR2 sequences are LNHDA and SQIVND (reference sequence). The CDR3 loop spans 15 amino acids. CDR3 nucleotide sequence: TGTGCCAGTATCAAAGGACAGGGTACTGGAAACACCATATATTTT. Translation gives CASIKGQGTGNTIYF.

The chain carries TRBV10-2 and TRBJ2-5, with 11 bases identical to TRBD2. This CDR3 contains 16 residues. The J segment lost 5 bases and the V segment lost 4 bases, leaving 9 bases of the junction unmatched. CDR1 is WSHSY and CDR2 is SAAADI in the germline V gene. CDR3 amino acids: CASSGSTSGSLETQYF. The CDR3 DNA is TGCGCCAGCAGTGGTTCCACTAGCGGGAGCTTGGAGACCCAGTACTTC.

The rearrangement uses TRBV28 and TRBJ1-5; 9 positions match TRBD1. V shed 4 bases and J 6 bases; nucleotides not matched to a gene: 7. The CDR3 has 15 residues. Germline V gene data show CDR1 as MDHEN and CDR2 as SYDVKM. DNA of the CDR3: TGTGCCAGCAGTTACGAACAGGGGGCGAGTCAGCCCCAGCATTTT. Translating it yields CASSYEQGASQPQHF.

The V gene is TRBV7-9, the J gene TRBJ2-5; maybe TRBD1 (5 bases). The CDR3 covers 11 residues. Per the germline V gene, CDR1 is SEHNR and CDR2 is FQNEAQ (reference sequence). Deletions cut 1 base from V and 10 bases from J, with 7 bases between. The CDR3 bases are TGTGCCAGCAGCTTAGAGGGGATCCAGTACTTC. This codes for CASSLEGIQYF.

A single count supports this clone. The rearrangement joins TRBV12-3 or TRBV12-4 to TRBJ1-5; D possibly corresponds to TRBD1 (6 bases). Trimming removed 7 bases from V and 2 bases from J, with 9 bases in between. The CDR3 length is 13 residues. The CDR3 DNA reads TGTGCCAGCACTTCAGGGGGCAATCAGCCCCAGCATTTT. This translates into CASTSGGNQPQHF.

The chain joins TRBV29-1 to TRBJ2-1, with 15 bases matching TRBD2. Germline trimming cut 6 bases from V and 1 base from J; bases unmatched to any gene: 4. Germline CDR1 reads SQVTM; CDR2 reads ANQGSEA. The CDR3 covers 16 residues. The CDR3 loop reads CSVTGTSGRSYNEQFF. The CDR3 DNA follows: TGCAGCGTAACCGGGACTAGCGGGAGGTCCTACAATGAGCAGTTCTTC.

This clone appeared a few times. V is TRBV7-9 and J is TRBJ1-4; 12 nucleotides agree with TRBD1. This CDR3 contains 17 residues. Trimming cost V 3 bases and J 8 bases; bases outside gene matches: 10. Germline V gene lookup returns CDR1 SEHNR and CDR2 FQNEAQ (reference sequence). The DNA for the CDR3 is TGTGCCAGCAGCTTCGTGGGACAGGGGGCGTCGAGAGAAAAACTGTTTTTT. This gives the protein CASSFVGQGASREKLFF.

This clone was picked up a small number of times. The V and J genes are TRBV7-9 and TRBJ2-3; D perhaps matches TRBD2 (5 bases). Trimming removed 6 bases at V and 4 bases at J, with 11 bases between. Germline CDR1 SEHNR, CDR2 FQNEAQ (reference sequence). This CDR3 is 13 amino acids long. The CDR3 spells CASSPRGPDTQYF. The CDR3 DNA reads as TGTGCCAGCAGTCCTAGAGGGCCAGATACGCAGTATTTT.

The chain carries TRBV29-1 and TRBJ1-5; possible D gene TRBD1, 6 bases. The CDR3 totals 13 residues. CDR1 is SQVTM and CDR2 is ANQGSEA in the germline V gene. V shed 4 bases and J shed 7 bases, with 14 bases lying between them. Here the CDR3 DNA reads TGCAGCGTTGTTGACAGGCTTGAACAGCCCCAGCATTTT. Protein product: CSVVDRLEQPQHF.

This chain links TRBV6-6 with TRBJ2-7; 11 nucleotides match TRBD1. After removal of 0 bases from V and 6 bases from J, the junction contained 7 bases not matched to a gene. CDR1 and CDR2 (germline): MNHNY, SVGAGI (reference sequence). The CDR3 has 16 amino acids. This CDR3 is CASSYSPGTGGTEQYF. The DNA for the CDR3 is TGTGCCAGCAGTTACTCCCCCGGGACAGGGGGGACCGAGCAGTACTTC.

A few counts support this clone. The chain links TRBV28 to TRBJ1-1; tentative D call: TRBD1 (5 bases). V was trimmed by 7 bases and J by 1 base, leaving 13 bases between them. Germline values: CDR1 MDHEN, CDR2 SYDVKM. The CDR3 loop spans 14 amino acids. In nucleotides, the CDR3 is TGTGCCAGCACCGTGGGTGGGGCGAACACTGAAGCTTTCTTT. Protein sequence: CASTVGGANTEAFF.

The chain carries TRBV6-1 and TRBJ1-5; D unresolved. Germline assignment: CDR1 MNHNS and CDR2 SASEGT. The CDR3 has 18 amino acids. V lost 4 bases, J lost 0 bases, and 19 bases lay in between. Here the CDR3 reads CASSAQAPDVYSNQPQHF. CDR3 in DNA: TGTGCCAGCAGTGCTCAGGCCCCCGATGTGTATAGCAATCAGCCCCAGCATTTT.

The chain recombines TRBV7-2 with TRBJ2-7; D gene uncertain. V lost 3 bases, J lost 0 bases, and 6 bases lay in between. The CDR3 has 13 residues. CDR1 SGHTA and CDR2 FQGNSA come from the germline V gene. CDR3 in amino acids: CASSFLSSYEQYF. CDR3 sequence (DNA): TGTGCCAGCAGCTTCCTCTCCTCCTACGAGCAGTACTTC.

V and J are TRBV13 and TRBJ1-6, with TRBD1 as a possible D gene (6 bases). Germline V CDR1 and CDR2: PRHDT, FYEKMQ (reference sequence). V lost 3 bases to trimming and J lost 7 bases, with 7 bases between them. CDR3 length: 13 amino acids. The CDR3 sequence is CASSFGQNSPLHF. CDR3 sequence (DNA): TGTGCCAGCAGCTTCGGACAGAATTCACCCCTCCACTTT.

The chain combines TRBV5-1 with TRBJ2-5; possibly TRBD1 for D (6 bases). Germline CDR1 reads SGHRS; CDR2 reads YFSETQ. The CDR3 contains 14 residues. V lost 0 bases, J lost 3 bases, and 9 bases lay in between. The CDR3 protein is CASSLDQGKETQYF. The CDR3 DNA reads TGCGCCAGCAGCTTGGACCAGGGGAAAGAGACCCAGTACTTC.

J is TRBJ2-1 and V is TRBV7-8; tentatively, D is TRBD2 (5 bases). CDR1 SGHVS and CDR2 FQNEAQ come from the germline V gene. The CDR3 extends over 14 amino acids. Deletions cut 10 bases from V and 3 bases from J, with 16 bases between. The CDR3 loop reads CATLPDGGYNEQFF. The CDR3 DNA follows: TGTGCCACCTTACCCGATGGAGGCTACAATGAGCAGTTCTTC.

J is TRBJ1-2 and V is TRBV6-5; D is possibly TRBD1 (6 bases). The CDR3 totals 13 residues. V was pared by 6 bases and J by 6 bases, with 14 bases between. From germline, CDR1 is MNHEY and CDR2 SVGAGI. The CDR3 region is CASRFTGSDGYTF. CDR3 in DNA: TGTGCCAGCAGATTCACAGGGTCTGATGGCTACACCTTC.

V is TRBV4-1 and J is TRBJ2-2; 8 bases map to TRBD1. V shed 0 bases and J 6 bases; nucleotides not matched to a gene: 9. Looked up from germline, CDR1 is MGHRA and CDR2 is YSYEKL. CDR3 length: 17 residues. The CDR3 DNA follows: TGCGCCAGCAGCCAAGAGGGAGGACAGGGTCCTTCCGGGGAGCTGTTTTTT. Translation gives CASSQEGGQGPSGELFF.

The V gene is TRBV18, the J gene TRBJ2-3; 8 nucleotides align to TRBD1. The V segment lost 3 bases and the J segment 0 bases; nucleotides outside the gene matches: 8. Germline CDR1 and CDR2: KGHSH and LQKENI. The CDR3 length is 17 residues. Here the CDR3 DNA reads TGTGCCAGCTCACCCCTCCGTCGGACAGGGAGCACAGATACGCAGTATTTT. Protein: CASSPLRRTGSTDTQYF. Full variable domain (remainder filled in from reference TRBV18 and TRBJ2-3): NAGVMQNPRHLVRRRGQEARLRCSPMKGHSHVYWYRQLPEEGLKFMVYLQKENIIDESGMPKERFSAEFPKEGPSILRIQQVVRGDSAAYFCASSPLRRTGSTDTQYFGPGTRLTVL.